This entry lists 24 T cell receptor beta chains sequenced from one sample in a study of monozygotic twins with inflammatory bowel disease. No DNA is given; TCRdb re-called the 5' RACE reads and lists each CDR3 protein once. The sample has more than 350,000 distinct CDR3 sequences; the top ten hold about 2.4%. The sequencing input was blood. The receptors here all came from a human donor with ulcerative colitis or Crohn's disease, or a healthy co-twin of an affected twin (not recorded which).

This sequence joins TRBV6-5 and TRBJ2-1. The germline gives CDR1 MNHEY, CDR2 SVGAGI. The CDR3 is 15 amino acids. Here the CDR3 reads CASSYRGFAYNEQFF.

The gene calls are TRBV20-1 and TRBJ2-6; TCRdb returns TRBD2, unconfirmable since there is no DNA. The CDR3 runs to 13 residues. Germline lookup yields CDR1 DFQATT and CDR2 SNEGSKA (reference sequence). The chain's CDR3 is CSAPSPGANVLTF.

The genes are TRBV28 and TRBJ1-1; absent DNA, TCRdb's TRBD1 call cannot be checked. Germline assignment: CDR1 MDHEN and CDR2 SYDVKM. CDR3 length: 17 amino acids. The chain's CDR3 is CATFPGTGMFYHTEAFF.

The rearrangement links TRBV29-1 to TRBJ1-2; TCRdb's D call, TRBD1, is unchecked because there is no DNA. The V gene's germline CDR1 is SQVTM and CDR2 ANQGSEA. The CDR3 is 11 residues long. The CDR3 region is CSGTTGDGYTF.

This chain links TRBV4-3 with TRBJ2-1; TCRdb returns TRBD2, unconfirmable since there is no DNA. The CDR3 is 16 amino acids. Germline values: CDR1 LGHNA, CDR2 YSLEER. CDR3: CASSQDSGSRAGEQFF.

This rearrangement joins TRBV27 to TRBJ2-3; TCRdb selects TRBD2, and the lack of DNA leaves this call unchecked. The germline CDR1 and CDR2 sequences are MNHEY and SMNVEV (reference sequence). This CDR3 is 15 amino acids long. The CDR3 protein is CASSLISGGSDTQYF.

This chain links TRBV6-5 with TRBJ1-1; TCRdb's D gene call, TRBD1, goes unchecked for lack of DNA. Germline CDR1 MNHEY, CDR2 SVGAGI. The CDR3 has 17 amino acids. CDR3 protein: CASSYPPGGRGGGEAFF.

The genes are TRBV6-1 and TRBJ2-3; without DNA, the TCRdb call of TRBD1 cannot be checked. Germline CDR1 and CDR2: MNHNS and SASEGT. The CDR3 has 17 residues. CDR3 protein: CASTQGGALGLTDTQYF.

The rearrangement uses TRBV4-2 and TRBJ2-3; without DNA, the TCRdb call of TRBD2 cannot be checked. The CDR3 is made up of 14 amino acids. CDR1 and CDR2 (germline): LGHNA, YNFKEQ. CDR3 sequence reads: CASSSVEGPDTQYF.

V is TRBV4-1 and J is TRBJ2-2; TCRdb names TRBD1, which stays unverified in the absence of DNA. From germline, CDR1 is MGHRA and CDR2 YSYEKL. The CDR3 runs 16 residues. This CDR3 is CASSRLGQTTTGELFF.

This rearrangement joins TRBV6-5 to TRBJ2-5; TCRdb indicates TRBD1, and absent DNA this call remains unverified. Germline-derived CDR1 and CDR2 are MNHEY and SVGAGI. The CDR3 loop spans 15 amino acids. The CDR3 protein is CASSYSYRGEETQYF.

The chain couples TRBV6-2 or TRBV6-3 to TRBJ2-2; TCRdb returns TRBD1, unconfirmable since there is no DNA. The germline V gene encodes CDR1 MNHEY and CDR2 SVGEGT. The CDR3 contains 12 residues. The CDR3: CAAAPNTGELFF.

The chain's CDR3 is CSAPVLGDEQYF. The rearrangement joins TRBV20-1 to TRBJ2-7. The CDR3 spans 12 residues. Germline CDR1 and CDR2: DFQATT and SNEGSKA (reference sequence).

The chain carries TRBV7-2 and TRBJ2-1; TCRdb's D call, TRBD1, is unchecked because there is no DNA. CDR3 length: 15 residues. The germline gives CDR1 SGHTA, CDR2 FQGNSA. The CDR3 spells CASSSETGGGDEQFF.

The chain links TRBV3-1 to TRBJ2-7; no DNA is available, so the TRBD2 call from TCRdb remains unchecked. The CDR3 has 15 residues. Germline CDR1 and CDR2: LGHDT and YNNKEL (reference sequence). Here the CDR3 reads CASSLLTGGPYEQYF.

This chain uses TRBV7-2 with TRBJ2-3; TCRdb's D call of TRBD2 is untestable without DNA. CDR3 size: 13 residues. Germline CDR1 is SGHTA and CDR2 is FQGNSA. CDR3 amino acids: CASRGLYTDTQYF.

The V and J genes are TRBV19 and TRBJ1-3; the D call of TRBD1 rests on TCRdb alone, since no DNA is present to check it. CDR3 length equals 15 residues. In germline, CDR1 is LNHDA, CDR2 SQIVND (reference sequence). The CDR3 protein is CASSPQASSGNTIYF.

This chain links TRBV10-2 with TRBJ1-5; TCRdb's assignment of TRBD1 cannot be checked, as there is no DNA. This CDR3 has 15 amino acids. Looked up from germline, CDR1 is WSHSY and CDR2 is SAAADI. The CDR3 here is CASKDRGASNQPQHF.

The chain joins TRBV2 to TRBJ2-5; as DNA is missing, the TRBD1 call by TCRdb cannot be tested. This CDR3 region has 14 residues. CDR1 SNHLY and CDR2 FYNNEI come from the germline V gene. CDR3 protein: CASRPNGQGWTQYF.

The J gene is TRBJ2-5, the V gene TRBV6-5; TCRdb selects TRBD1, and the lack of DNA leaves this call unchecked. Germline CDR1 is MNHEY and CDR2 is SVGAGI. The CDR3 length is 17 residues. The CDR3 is CASSYSSGTGFQETQYF.

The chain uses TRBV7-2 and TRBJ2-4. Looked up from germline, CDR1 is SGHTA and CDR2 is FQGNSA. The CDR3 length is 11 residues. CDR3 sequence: CASSSKNIQYF.

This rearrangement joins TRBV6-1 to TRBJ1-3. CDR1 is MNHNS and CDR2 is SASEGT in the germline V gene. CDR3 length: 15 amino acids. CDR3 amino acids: CANSGESFSGNTIYF.

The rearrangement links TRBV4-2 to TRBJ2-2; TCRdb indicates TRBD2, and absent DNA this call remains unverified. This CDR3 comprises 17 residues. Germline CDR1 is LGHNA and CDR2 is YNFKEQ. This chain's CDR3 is CASSQDRREAPFGELFF.

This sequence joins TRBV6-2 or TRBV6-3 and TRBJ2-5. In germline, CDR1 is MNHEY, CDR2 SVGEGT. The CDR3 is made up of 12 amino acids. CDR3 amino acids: CASKLSAETQYF.